This TCR beta chain was profiled in a study of Graves' ophthalmopathy and Graves' hyperthyroidism. RNA transcripts yielded amplified TCR beta CDR3 regions. Second-round multiplex PCR came after first-round RT-PCR with HTBI primers. MiXCR was run by TCRdb on the multiplex PCR reads, yielding one entry per CDR3 protein. This sample has 580,000 or so distinct CDR3 sequences, with less than 45% found just once. CDR1 and CDR2 (germline): SGHTA, FQGNSA. V was pared by 4 bases and J by 6 bases, with 10 bases between. The CDR3 is 12 amino acids. V and J are TRBV7-2 and TRBJ2-7; possible D gene TRBD1, 6 bases. The sequenced sample consisted of peripheral blood or thyroid tissue (not recorded which). This receptor was taken from an adult man with Graves' hyperthyroidism. CDR3 sequence reads: CASSWDKGEQYF. CDR3 nucleotide sequence: TGTGCCAGCAGCTGGGACAAGGGCGAGCAGTACTTC.